The text below deals with one T cell receptor beta chain. As yet, its antigen is unknown. This sample was included in a study of lymphopenia after photon versus proton radiotherapy. Germline lookup yields CDR1 MDHEN and CDR2 SYDVKM. CDR3 length: 17 amino acids. Trimming pared 2 bases from V and 4 bases from J, leaving 18 bases between. Study findings and constraints: Proton therapy kept repertoires fairly stable, unlike photons, which gained effector/memory cells. Oligoclonal CD8+ Temra expansion after nadir drove photon patients' diversity drop. In patients who died, overall survival fell as post-nadir TCR diversity dropped more. Better survival with proton therapy was suggested as possible, not demonstrated.

Data came from immunoSEQ multiplex PCR; TCRdb stores just in-frame clones and leaves some out. Among about 160,000 clones listed, roughly nine tenths were seen once. The chain links TRBV28 to TRBJ2-1, with TRBD2 as a possible D gene (6 bases). The clonotype comes from a man aged 45-65 years with gastric cancer. The sequencing here drew on peripheral blood, taken from a patient treated with photon-based radiotherapy. In DNA form, the CDR3 reads TGTGCCAGCAGTTTAGAAGGGACTTTAGGCCCTTACAATGAGCAGTTCTTC. The encoded protein is CASSLEGTLGPYNEQFF.